The entry below describes one T cell receptor beta chain. Its target is not known. CD45RO negativity and positive selection for CCR7 defined naive CD8 cells, a population that excluded terminally differentiated effector memory CD45RA+ cells. Germline V gene sequence: CDR1 SNHLY, CDR2 FYNNEI. The CDR3 spans 12 residues. Trimming took 8 bases from V and 2 from J, leaving 8 bases between them. These data originate in a study of shared clonotypes between healthy human individuals. Per the authors' pipeline: ImmunoSEQ only sent back junction sequences with no quality scores, so filtering was done differently. The method was immunoSEQ multiplex PCR; TCRdb's version includes in-frame clones alone and lacks a portion of them. V and J calls and clone size follow that table, whereas D and trimming were derived from the DNA. The sample comprises about 2.2 million clones, approximately 92% of which are singletons, and around 1.7% rests with the top ten.

Study-level points and caveats: The expectation was that sequencing depth would affect clonotype sharing among donors.

Material: naive CD8+ T cells from PBMCs. The rearrangement joins TRBV2 to TRBJ2-3; D could derive from TRBD1 or TRBD2 (5 bases each). This receptor was obtained from a man between 18 and 35 years old in good health. Some clones in this sample may be carry-over from other donors' samples. CDR3 sequence (DNA): TGTGCCAGCGGGGGATACACAGATACGCAGTATTTT. Translation gives CASGGYTDTQYF.